This T cell receptor beta chain was recovered during a study of cytomegalovirus exposure and HLA in healthy donors. General study results and limits: Associated with cytomegalovirus, according to the listing, were 150 to 200 TCR beta chains. Segments of the TCR beta V type were, in most cases, productive about 87% or about 30% of the time in an earlier analysis. In most subjects, TCR beta sequences reportedly gave accurate predictions of HLA-A and HLA-B alleles.

Details on this clone: The antigen is unknown.

CDR1 is LNHDA, CDR2 SQIVND, per germline (reference sequence). The CDR3 consists of 17 residues. The V end lost 5 bases, the J end lost 5 bases, and 25 bases lay between the germline ends. The donors were healthy bone marrow donors. The PCR used 60 Vbeta and 13 Jbeta primers. Profiled with immunoSEQ multiplex PCR; TCRdb holds only in-frame clones, not every one. The sample has roughly 130,000 clones; 65% to 80% are singletons. What was sequenced was PBMCs. This chain links TRBV19 with TRBJ2-7; D is perhaps TRBD2 (6 bases). The receptor's source is a human donor in good health. Here the CDR3 reads CASSDGSLARLEDEQYF. CDR3 nucleotides: TGTGCCAGTAGTGATGGTAGTCTAGCGCGGTTGGAGGACGAGCAGTACTTC.